This section outlines one T cell receptor (beta chain) sequence together with its context. This clone was observed a single time. This receptor's antigen is unknown. No base-level quality is on record; no much larger clone is a single base apart. From the cysteine up to the phenylalanine, the CDR3 has a length of 16 residues. The read is trimmed to its CDR3 DNA, 48 bases read in frame from base 1. V is shortened by 2 bases, J by 7 bases, and the region joining them spans 17 bases. CDR1 MNHEY and CDR2 SVGAGI are derived from the germline V gene. The sample belongs to a study of T cells after somatic rescue of genetic block (dated by TCRdb to about 2020). Context from the whole study: What the study looked at was long-term robustness, specifically in a T-cell system that came about through somatic rescue of a genetic block in T-cell development.

The receptor library was made with the immunoSEQ multiplex PCR assay. TCRdb took this table from immuneACCESS and kept in-frame rearrangements with V and J called. Such tables lack part of the clones; where checked against another copy, unresolved V genes explain under half of the gap, and the rest is unexplained. The sample table records some 90,000 clones; about nine tenths of these occur just once. Of the sample, around 1.6% is held by the ten largest clones. Material: peripheral blood mononuclear cells (PBMCs). Recombination joined TRBV6-5 with TRBJ1-4; no confident D gene assignment can be made. This receptor was taken from a woman aged 18-29 years. The CDR3 protein sequence reads: CASSYRRGRRTEKLFF. The base sequence is TGTGCCAGCAGTTACCGCAGAGGGCGAAGAACTGAAAAACTGTTTTTT.